The text below deals with one T cell receptor beta chain. Its matching antigen is unknown. These data come from a study of blood T cells in healthy people across ages. General study results and limits: Unsorted PBMCs prevented conclusive naive versus antigen-experienced comparison. Aged donors had fewer naive CD4+ cells and lower diversity than long-lived donors.

Combining a sample-barcoded 5' primer with a J-beta primer mix, a second PCR ran for 7 to 11 cycles. Each CDR3 protein is one row after TCRdb ran MiXCR on the 5' RACE reads. The sample contains roughly 1,500,000 distinct CDR3 sequences, about 43% of which appear only once. Total RNA, at least 6 micrograms per sample, was extracted from PBMCs. The sequence was collected from a woman aged 18-29 years in good health. Sequenced: blood.

The CDR3 DNA follows: TGTGCCAGCAGCCCCTGGGGGACCGGGCAGTTCTTC. Its translation is CASSPWGTGQFF. The J gene is TRBJ2-1, the V gene TRBV7-9; D assignment may be TRBD1 or TRBD2 (5 bases each). The CDR3 consists of 12 residues. Germline CDR1 and CDR2: SEHNR and FQNEAQ (reference sequence). V was pared by 5 bases and J by 12 bases, with 14 bases between.